One and the same sample provided the 3 T cell receptor beta chains below, sequenced in a study of blood T cell repertoires in COVID-19. Clones were sequenced by immunoSEQ multiplex PCR, and TCRdb holds only the in-frame ones, with some missing. The sample consists of 95,000 to 120,000 clones, approximately 83% of them appearing once. Material: peripheral blood. These receptors were taken from a woman between 70 and 85 years old with acute or convalescent COVID-19.

This clone was found a few times. The chain has TRBV5-1 and TRBJ2-1; D perhaps matches TRBD2 (6 bases). The CDR3 consists of 18 residues. CDR1 is SGHRS and CDR2 is YFSETQ in the germline V gene. Trimming shortened V by 4 bases and J by 6 bases, and 26 bases separated the two germline ends. CDR3 coding DNA: TGCGCCAGCAGCCCGGGGAGGAGGGCGGCAAGCGGAGGCAATGAGCAGTTCTTC. This translates into CASSPGRRAASGGNEQFF. The variable domain in full, completed from reference TRBV5-1 and TRBJ2-1, reads KAGVTQTPRYLIKTRGQQVTLSCSPISGHRSVSWYQQTPGQGLQFLFEYFSETQRNKGNFPGRFSGRQFSNSRSEMNVSTLELGDSALYLCASSPGRRAASGGNEQFFGPGTRLTVL.

The J gene is TRBJ1-4, the V gene TRBV4-1; 7 bases agree with TRBD1. CDR3 length equals 15 residues. Trimming removed 4 bases from V and 6 bases from J; junction bases left unmatched: 8. In germline, CDR1 is MGHRA, CDR2 YSYEKL. CDR3 sequence reads: CASSPWVQGDEKLFF. The CDR3 coding sequence is TGCGCCAGCAGCCCCTGGGTGCAGGGGGATGAAAAACTGTTTTTT.

The gene calls are TRBV15 and TRBJ1-2, with 8 bases aligning to TRBD1. The V gene's germline CDR1 is LNHNV and CDR2 YYDKDF (reference sequence). CDR3 length: 13 residues. After removal of 6 bases from V and 4 bases from J, the junction contained 4 bases not matched to a gene. The CDR3 bases are TGTGCCACCAGTTCCGGACAGGGCTATGGCTACACCTTC. Protein sequence: CATSSGQGYGYTF.